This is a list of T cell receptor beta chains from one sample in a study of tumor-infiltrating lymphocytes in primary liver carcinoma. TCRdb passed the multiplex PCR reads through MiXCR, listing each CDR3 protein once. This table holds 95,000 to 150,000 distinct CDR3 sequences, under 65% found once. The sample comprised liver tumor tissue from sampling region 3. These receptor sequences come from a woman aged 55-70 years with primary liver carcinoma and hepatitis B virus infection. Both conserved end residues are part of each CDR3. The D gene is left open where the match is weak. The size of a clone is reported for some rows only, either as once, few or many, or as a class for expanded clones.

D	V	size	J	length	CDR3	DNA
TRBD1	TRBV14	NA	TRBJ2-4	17	CASSQDGQGLTKNIQYF	TGTGCCAGCAGCCAAGATGGACAGGGGCTAACCAAAAACATTCAGTACTTC
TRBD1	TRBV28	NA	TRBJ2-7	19	CASSPRQGKTPGSSTEHYF	TGTGCCAGCAGTCCCCGACAGGGGAAGACTCCCGGGAGCTCGACCGAGCATTACTTC
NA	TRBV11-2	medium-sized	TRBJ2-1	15	CASSAGTVDYNEQFF	TGTGCCAGCAGTGCCGGGACGGTGGACTACAATGAGCAGTTCTTC
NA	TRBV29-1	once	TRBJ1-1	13	CNVGGNMNTEAFF	TGCAATGTTGGTGGCAACATGAACACTGAAGCTTTCTTT
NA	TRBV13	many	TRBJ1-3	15	CASRRGGLSGNTIYF	TGTGCCAGCAGGCGCGGGGGCCTTTCTGGAAACACCATATATTTT
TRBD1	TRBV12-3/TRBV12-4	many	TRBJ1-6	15	CASSFRTGENSPLHF	TGTGCCAGCAGTTTCAGGACAGGGGAGAATTCACCCCTCCACTTT
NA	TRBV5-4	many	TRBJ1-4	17	CASSLGGALATNEKLFF	TGTGCCAGCAGCTTGGGGGGCGCTCTTGCAACTAATGAAAAACTGTTTTTT
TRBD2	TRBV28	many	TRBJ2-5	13	CASSLYGTRVLYF	TGTGCCAGCAGTTTATATGGGACTAGGGTTCTGTACTTC
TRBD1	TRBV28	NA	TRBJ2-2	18	CASRRVPRGRRGTGELFF	TGTGCCAGCAGGCGTGTCCCCAGGGGGCGCAGGGGCACCGGGGAGCTGTTTTTT
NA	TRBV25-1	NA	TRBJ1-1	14	CASTMMGGTTEAFF	TGTGCCAGCACGATGATGGGGGGAACCACTGAAGCTTTCTTT
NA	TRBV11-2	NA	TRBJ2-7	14	CVSIHKRAGDEQYF	TGTGTCAGCATCCACAAGAGAGCGGGTGACGAGCAGTACTTC
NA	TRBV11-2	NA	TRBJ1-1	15	CVTSFQGLMNTEAFF	TGTGTCACCAGCTTTCAAGGACTAATGAACACTGAAGCTTTTTTT
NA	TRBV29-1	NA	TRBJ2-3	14	CSVGNQGSADTQNF	TGCAGCGTCGGTAACCAAGGGAGCGCAGATACGCAGAATTTT
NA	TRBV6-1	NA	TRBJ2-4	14	CASSIGGAKNIQYF	TGTGCCAGCAGCATAGGGGGAGCTAAAAACATTCAGTACTTC
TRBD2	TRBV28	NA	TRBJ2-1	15	CASSLLGGRVNEHFF	TGTGCCAGCAGTTTATTAGGAGGGAGGGTCAATGAGCACTTCTTC
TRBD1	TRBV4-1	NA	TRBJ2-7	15	CISSQGGQQYCEQYF	TGCATCAGCAGCCAAGGGGGACAGCAGTACTGCGAGCAGTACTTC
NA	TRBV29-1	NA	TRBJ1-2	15	CSVALLTAENYGYTF	TGTAGCGTTGCACTTTTGACAGCCGAAAACTATGGCTACACCTTC
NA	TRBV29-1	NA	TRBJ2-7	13	CSVGGASSDEQYF	TGCAGTGTGGGGGGGGCTAGCAGCGACGAGCAGTACTTC
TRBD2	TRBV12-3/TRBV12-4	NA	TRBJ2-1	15	CASRPLYSGSYEQFF	TGTGCCAGCAGGCCCCTTTATAGCGGGAGTTACGAGCAGTTCTTC
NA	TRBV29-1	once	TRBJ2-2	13	CSVSGGYTGELFF	TGCAGCGTTTCTGGGGGGTATACCGGGGAGCTGTTTTTT
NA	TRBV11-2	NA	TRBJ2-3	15	CASSLGGWPKNTQYF	TGTGCCAGCAGCTTAGGGGGCTGGCCAAAGAATACGCAGTATTTT
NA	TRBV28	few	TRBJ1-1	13	CAALTVMNTEAFF	TGTGCCGCCTTGACAGTCATGAACACTGAAGCTTTCTTT
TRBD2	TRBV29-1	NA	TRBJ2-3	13	CSALAREADTQYF	TGTAGCGCATTAGCACGGGAGGCAGATACGCAGTATTTT
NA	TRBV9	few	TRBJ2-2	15	CASSLRGANTGELFF	TGTGCCAGCAGCCTAAGGGGAGCGAACACCGGGGAGCTGTTTTTT
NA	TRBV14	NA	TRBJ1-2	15	CASSLPGALTHGYTF	TGTGCCAGCAGCCTTCCCGGGGCGCTGACACATGGTTACACCTTC
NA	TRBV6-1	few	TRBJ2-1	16	CASPGPRATKHNEQFF	TGTGCCAGTCCCGGGCCGCGCGCCACGAAGCACAATGAGCAGTTCTTC
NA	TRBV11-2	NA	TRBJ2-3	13	CARSTLVVDTQYF	TGTGCCAGGAGCACCCTGGTTGTGGATACGCAGTATTTT
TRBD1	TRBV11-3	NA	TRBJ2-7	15	CASSTGTGGYYEQCF	TGTGCCAGCAGCACCGGGACAGGGGGCTACTACGAGCAGTGCTTC
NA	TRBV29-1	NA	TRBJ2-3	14	CSEEGGRGTDTQYF	TGCAGCGAGGAGGGGGGGAGAGGCACAGATACGCAGTATTTT
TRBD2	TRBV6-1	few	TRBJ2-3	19	CASSERGASGRVGSDTQYF	TGTGCCAGCAGTGAAAGGGGGGCTAGCGGGAGGGTGGGGTCAGATACGCAGTATTTT
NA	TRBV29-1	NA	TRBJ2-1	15	CSLTLVEGRYNEQFF	TGCAGCCTCACCCTGGTGGAAGGGAGATACAATGAGCAGTTCTTC
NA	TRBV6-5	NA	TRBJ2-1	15	CASRDLALQYNEQFF	TGTGCCAGCAGGGACCTAGCGTTACAATACAATGAGCAGTTCTTC